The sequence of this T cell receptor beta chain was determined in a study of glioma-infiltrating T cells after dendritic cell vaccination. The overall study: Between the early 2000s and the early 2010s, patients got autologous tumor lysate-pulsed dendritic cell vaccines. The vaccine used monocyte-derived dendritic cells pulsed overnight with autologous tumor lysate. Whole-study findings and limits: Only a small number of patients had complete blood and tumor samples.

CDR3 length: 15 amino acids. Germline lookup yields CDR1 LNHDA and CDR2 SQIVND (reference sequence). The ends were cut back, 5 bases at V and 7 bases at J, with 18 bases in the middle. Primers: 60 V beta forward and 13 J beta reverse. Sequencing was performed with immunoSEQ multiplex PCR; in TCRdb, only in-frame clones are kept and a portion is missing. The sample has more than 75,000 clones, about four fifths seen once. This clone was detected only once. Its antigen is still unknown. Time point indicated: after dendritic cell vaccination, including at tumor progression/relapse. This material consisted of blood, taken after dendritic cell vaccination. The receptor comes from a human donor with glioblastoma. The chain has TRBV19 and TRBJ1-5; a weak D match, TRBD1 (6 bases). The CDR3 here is CASSPRIQGRQPQHF. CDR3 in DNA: TGTGCCAGTAGTCCGCGGATACAGGGACGGCAGCCCCAGCATTTT.